The entry below gives a single T cell receptor (beta chain) sequence along with its context. Its antigen is as yet unknown. An amount of RNA that ranged from roughly 0.45 to 1 ug was reverse transcribed with random hexamers. immunoSEQ multiplex PCR amplified TCR beta CDR3 across 54 Vbeta, 13 Jbeta. TCRdb called the immunoSEQ multiplex PCR reads again in MiXCR, with one record for every CDR3 protein. The sample comprises approximately 65,000 distinct CDR3 sequences, more than 90% of which are singletons, and 0.15% to 0.25% rests with the top ten. The data originate from a study of CD8 T cells in Susac syndrome. Study-level points and caveats: In its TCR sequencing and HLA analysis, the study acknowledged that the number of individuals was relatively small.

Sequencing of TCR beta was carried out in blood CD8+ and CD4+ T cells. Germline V gives CDR1 LGHDT, CDR2 YNNKEL (reference sequence). This CDR3 comprises 13 residues. V lost 8 bases and J lost 2; bases outside the gene matches: 2. This TCR was sampled from a human donor in good health. Sample: CD8+ T cells from PBMCs. The V gene is TRBV3-1, the J gene TRBJ2-7, with 11 bases that match TRBD1. DNA of the CDR3: TGTGCCAGCGGGGACAGGGGGACCTACGAGCAGTACTTC. As protein: CASGDRGTYEQYF.